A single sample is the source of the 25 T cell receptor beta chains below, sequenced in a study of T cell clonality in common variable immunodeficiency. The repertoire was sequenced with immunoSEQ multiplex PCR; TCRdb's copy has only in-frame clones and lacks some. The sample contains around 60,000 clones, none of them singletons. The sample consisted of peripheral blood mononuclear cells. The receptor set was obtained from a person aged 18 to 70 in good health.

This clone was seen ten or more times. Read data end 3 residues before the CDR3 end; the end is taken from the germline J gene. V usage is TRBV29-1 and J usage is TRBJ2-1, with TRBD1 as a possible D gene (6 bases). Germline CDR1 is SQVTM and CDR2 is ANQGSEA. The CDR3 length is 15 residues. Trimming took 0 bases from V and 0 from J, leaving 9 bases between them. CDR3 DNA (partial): TGCAGCGTTGAAGACAGGGGAACCTCCTACAATGAG. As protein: CSVEDRGTSYNE. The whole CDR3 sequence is CSVEDRGTSYNEQFF.

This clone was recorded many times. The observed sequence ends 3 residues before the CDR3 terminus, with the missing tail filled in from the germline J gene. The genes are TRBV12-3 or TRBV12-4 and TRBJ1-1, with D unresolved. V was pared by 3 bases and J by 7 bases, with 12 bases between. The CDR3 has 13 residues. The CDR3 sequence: CASSFYGSGEAFF. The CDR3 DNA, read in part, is TGTGCCAGCAGTTTTTACGGGTCGGGTGAA.

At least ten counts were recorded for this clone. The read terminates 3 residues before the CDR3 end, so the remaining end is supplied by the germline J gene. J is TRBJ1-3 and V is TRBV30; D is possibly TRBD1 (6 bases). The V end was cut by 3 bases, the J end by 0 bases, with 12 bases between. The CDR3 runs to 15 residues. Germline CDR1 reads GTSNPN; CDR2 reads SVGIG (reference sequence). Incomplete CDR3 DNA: TGTGCCTGGAGCGAAACAGGGTCCTCTGGAAACACC. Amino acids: CAWSETGSSGNT. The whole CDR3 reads CAWSETGSSGNTIYF.

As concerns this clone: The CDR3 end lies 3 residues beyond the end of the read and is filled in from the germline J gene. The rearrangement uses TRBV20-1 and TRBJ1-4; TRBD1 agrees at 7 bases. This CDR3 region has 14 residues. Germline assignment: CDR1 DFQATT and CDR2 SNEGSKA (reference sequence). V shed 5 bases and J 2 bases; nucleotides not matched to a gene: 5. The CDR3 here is CSARTGATNEKLFF. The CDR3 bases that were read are TGCAGTGCTCGCACAGGGGCCACTAATGAAAAA.

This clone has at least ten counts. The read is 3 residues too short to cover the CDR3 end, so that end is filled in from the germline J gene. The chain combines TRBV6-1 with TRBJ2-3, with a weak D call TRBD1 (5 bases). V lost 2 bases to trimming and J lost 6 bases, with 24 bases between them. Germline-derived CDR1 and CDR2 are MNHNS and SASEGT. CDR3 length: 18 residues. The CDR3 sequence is CASSEWGDRVRVGDTQYF. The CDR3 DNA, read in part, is TGTGCCAGCAGTGAATGGGGCGATAGAGTACGGGTAGGGGATACG.

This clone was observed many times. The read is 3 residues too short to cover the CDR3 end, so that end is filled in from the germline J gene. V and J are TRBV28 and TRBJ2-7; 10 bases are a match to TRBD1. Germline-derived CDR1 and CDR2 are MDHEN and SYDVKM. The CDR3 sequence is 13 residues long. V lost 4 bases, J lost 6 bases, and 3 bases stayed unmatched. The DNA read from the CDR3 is TGTGCCAGCAGTTCGGGACAGGGGATCGAG. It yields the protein CASSSGQGIE. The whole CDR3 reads CASSSGQGIEQYF.

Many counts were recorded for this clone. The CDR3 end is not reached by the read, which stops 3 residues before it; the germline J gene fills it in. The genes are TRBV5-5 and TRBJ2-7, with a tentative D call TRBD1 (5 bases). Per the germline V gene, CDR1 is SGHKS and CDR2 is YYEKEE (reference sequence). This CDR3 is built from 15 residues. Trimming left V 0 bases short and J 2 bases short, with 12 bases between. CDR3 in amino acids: CASSLGGLTPYEQYF. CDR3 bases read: TGTGCCAGCAGCTTGGGGGGCCTTACCCCCTACGAG.

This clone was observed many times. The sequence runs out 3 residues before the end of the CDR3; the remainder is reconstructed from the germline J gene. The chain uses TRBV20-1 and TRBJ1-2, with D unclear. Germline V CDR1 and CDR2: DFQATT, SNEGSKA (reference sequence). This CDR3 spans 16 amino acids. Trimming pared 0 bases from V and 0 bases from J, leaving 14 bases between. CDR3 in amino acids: CSAREVAGSTNYGYTF. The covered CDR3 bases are TGCAGTGCTAGAGAGGTAGCGGGCAGCACTAACTATGGC.

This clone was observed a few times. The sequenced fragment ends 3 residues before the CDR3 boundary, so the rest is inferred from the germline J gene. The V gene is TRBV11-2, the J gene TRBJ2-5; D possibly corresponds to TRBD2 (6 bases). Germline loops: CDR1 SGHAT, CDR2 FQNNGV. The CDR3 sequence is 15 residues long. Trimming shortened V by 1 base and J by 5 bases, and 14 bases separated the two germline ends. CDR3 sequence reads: CASSLGGALRETQYF. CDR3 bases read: TGTGCCAGCAGCTTAGGCGGGGCGCTGAGGGAGACC.

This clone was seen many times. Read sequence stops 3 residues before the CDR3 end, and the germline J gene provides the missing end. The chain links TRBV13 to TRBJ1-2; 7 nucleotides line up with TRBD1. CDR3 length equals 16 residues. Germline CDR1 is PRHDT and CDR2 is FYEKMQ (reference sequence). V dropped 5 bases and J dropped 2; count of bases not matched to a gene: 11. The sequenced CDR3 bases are TGTGCCAGCAGCCCTCAGGGGGGCGCGAGGAACTATGGC. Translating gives CASSPQGGARNYG. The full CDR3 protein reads CASSPQGGARNYGYTF. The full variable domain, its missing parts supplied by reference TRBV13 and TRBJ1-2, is AAGVIQSPRHLIKEKRETATLKCYPIPRHDTVYWYQQGPGQDPQFLISFYEKMQSDKGSIPDRFSAQQFSDYHSELNMSSLELGDSALYFCASSPQGGARNYGYTFGSGTRLTVV.

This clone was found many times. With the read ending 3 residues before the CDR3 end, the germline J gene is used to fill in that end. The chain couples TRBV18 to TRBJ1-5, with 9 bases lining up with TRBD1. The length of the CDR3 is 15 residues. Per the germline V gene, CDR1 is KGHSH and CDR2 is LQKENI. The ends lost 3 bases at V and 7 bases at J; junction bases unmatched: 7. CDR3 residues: CASSPRQGVLQPQHF. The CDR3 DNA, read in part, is TGTGCCAGCTCACCCAGACAGGGGGTTTTACAGCCC.

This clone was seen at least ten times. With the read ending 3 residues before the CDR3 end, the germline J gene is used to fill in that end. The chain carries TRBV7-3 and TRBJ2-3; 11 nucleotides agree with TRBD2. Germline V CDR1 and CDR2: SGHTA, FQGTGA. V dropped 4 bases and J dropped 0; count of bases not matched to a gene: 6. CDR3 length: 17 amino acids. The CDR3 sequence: CASSYLAGGDSTDTQYF. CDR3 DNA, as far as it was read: TGTGCCAGCAGCTACTTAGCGGGGGGGGATAGCACAGATACG.

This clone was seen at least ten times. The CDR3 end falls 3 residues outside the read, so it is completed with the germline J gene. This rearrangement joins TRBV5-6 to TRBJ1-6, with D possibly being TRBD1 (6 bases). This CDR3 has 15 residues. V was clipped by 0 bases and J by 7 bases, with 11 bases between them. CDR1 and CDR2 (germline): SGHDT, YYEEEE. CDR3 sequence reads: CASSLDREGNSPLHF. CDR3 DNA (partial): TGTGCCAGCAGCTTGGACAGGGAGGGGAATTCACCC.

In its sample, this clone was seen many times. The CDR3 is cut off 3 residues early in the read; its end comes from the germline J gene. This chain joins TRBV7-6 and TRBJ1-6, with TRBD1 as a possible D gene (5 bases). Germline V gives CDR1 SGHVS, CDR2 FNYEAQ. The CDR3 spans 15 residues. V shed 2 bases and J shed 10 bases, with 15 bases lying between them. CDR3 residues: CASSLSAGRESPLHF. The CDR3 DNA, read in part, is TGTGCCAGCAGCTTATCAGCGGGACGCGAATCACCC.

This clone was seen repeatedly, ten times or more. CDR3: CSASPGRGNAEQFF. The DNA read from the CDR3 is TGCAGTGCTAGTCCAGGGAGGGGGAATGCTGAG. The chain employs TRBV20-1 and TRBJ2-1; D possibly corresponds to TRBD2 (7 bases). The read gets to within 3 residues of the CDR3 end, and the germline J gene fills in the rest. The CDR3 contains 14 residues. V was shortened by 3 bases and J by 9 bases, with 18 bases between the two germline ends. CDR1 is DFQATT and CDR2 is SNEGSKA in the germline V gene (reference sequence).

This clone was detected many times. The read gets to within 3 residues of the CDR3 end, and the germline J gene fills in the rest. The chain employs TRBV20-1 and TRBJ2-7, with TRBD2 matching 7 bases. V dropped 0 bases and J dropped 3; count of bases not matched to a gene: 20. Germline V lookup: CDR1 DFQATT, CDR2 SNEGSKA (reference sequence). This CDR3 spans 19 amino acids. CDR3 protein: CSARDLTGLGRQKVYEQYF. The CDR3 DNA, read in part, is TGCAGTGCTAGAGATCTGACTGGACTAGGGAGACAAAAAGTCTACGAG.

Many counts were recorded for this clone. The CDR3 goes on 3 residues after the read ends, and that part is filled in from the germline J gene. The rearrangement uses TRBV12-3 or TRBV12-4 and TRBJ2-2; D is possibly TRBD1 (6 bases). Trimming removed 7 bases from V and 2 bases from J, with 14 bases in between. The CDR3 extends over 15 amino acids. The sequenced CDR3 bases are TGTGCCAGCATTTCTACGGACAGAAACACCGGGGAG. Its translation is CASISTDRNTGE. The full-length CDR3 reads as CASISTDRNTGELFF.

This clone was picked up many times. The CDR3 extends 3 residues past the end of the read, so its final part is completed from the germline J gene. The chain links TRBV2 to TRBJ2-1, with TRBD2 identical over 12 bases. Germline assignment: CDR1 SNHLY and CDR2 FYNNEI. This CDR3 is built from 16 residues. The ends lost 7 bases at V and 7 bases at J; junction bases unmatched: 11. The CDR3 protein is CASTRETSGSGNEQFF. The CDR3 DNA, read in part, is TGTGCCAGCACCAGGGAGACTAGCGGGAGCGGAAATGAG. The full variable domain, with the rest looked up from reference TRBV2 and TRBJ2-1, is EPEVTQTPSHQVTQMGQEVILRCVPISNHLYFYWYRQILGQKVEFLVSFYNNEISEKSEIFDDQFSVERPDGSNFTLKIRSTKLEDSAMYFCASTRETSGSGNEQFFGPGTRLTVL.

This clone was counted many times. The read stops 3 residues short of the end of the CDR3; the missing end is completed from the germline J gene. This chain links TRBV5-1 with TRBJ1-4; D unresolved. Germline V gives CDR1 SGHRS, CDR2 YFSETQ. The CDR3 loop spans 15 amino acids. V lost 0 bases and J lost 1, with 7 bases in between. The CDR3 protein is CASSLEGETNEKLFF. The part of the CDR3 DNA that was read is TGCGCCAGCAGCTTGGAAGGTGAAACTAATGAAAAA. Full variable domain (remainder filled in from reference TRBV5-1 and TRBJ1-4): KAGVTQTPRYLIKTRGQQVTLSCSPISGHRSVSWYQQTPGQGLQFLFEYFSETQRNKGNFPGRFSGRQFSNSRSEMNVSTLELGDSALYLCASSLEGETNEKLFFGSGTQLSVL.

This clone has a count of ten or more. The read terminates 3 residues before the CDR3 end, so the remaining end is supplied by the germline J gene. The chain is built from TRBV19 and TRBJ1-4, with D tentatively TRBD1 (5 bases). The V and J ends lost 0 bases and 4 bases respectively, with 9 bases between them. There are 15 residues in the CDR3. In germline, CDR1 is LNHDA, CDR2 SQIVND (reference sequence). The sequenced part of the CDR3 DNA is TGTGCCAGTAGTATAGAAACAGGCCGTAATGAAAAA. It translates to CASSIETGRNEK. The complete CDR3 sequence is CASSIETGRNEKLFF.

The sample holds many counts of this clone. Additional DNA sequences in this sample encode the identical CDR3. The CDR3 here is CASSPPAGAAYEQYF. The part of the CDR3 DNA that was read is TGTGCCAGCTCACCACCGGCCGGTGCGGCCTACGAG. The chain has TRBV18 and TRBJ2-7; no clear D. The read falls 3 residues short of the CDR3 end, and the missing part is taken from the germline J gene. The CDR3 spans 15 residues. Germline-derived CDR1 and CDR2 are KGHSH and LQKENI. V shed 0 bases and J shed 2 bases, with 11 bases lying between them.

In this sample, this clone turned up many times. The part of the CDR3 DNA that was read is TGTGCCATCAGTGAGTCGAAGACTAGCGGGAGCCACGAG. This codes for CAISESKTSGSHE. The entire CDR3 sequence reads CAISESKTSGSHEQYF. The gene calls are TRBV10-3 and TRBJ2-7, with 12 bases identical to TRBD2. Read sequence stops 3 residues before the CDR3 end, and the germline J gene provides the missing end. The CDR3 is 16 residues long. Losses at the gene ends were 0 bases for V and 5 bases for J; bases not matched to a gene: 5. Germline CDR1 is ENHRY and CDR2 is SYGVKD.

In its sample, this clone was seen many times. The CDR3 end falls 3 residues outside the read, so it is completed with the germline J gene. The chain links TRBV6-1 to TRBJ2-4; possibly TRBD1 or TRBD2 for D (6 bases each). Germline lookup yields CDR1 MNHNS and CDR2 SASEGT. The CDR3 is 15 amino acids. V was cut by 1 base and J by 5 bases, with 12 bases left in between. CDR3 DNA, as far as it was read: TGTGCCAGCAGTGAAGGGAGGGGGTCGGAAAACATT. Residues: CASSEGRGSENI. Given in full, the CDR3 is CASSEGRGSENIQYF.

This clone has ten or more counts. The CDR3 sequence is CAWSWGQGYDEQFF. CDR3 DNA (partial): TGTGCCTGGAGTTGGGGACAGGGTTACGATGAG. The genes are TRBV30 and TRBJ2-1; the match to TRBD1 covers 9 bases. The read ends 3 residues shy of where the CDR3 ends; the end is completed using the germline J gene. Germline assignment: CDR1 GTSNPN and CDR2 SVGIG (reference sequence). The CDR3 runs to 14 residues. After removal of 2 bases from V and 8 bases from J, the junction contained 7 bases not matched to a gene. The complete variable domain, with remaining parts taken from reference TRBV30 and TRBJ2-1, reads SQTIHQWPATLVQPVGSPLSLECTVEGTSNPNLYWYRQAAGRGLQLLFYSVGIGQISSEVPQNLSASRPQDRQFILSSKKLLLSDSGFYLCAWSWGQGYDEQFFGPGTRLTVL.

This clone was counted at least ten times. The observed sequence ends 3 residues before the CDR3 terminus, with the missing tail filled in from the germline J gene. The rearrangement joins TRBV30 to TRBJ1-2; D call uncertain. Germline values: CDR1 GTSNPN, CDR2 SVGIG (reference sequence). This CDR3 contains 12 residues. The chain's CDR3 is CAWSVPTSRYTF. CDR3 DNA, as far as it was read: TGTGCCTGGAGTGTACCGACAAGCAGG.